This T cell receptor (beta chain) is drawn from a study of metastatic and nonmetastatic thyroid tumors. No patient had received any treatment before thyroid surgery. Trimming cost V 0 bases and J 6 bases, with 6 bases left between them. The CDR3 is 13 amino acids. Looked up from germline, CDR1 is MDHEN and CDR2 is SYDVKM. Using MiXCR, TCRdb reanalyzed the PCR reads. The table lists about 13,000 clones, about 22% of them singletons, with around 60% in the top ten. Specimen: blood. The TCR originated in a male donor with papillary thyroid cancer or a benign thyroid nodule (not recorded which). Some clones in this sample may be carry-over from other donors' samples. The V call is TRBV28, the J call TRBJ2-1, with D uncertain. This CDR3 reads CASSLWQSNEQFF. CDR3 nucleotide sequence: TGTGCCAGCAGTTTATGGCAGAGCAATGAGCAGTTCTTC. Full variable domain (rest looked up from reference TRBV28 and TRBJ2-1): DVKVTQSSRYLVKRTGEKVFLECVQDMDHENMFWYRQDPGLGLRLIYFSYDVKMKEKGDIPEGYSVSREKKERFSLILESASTNQTSMYLCASSLWQSNEQFFGPGTRLTVL.